The 27 T cell receptor beta chains below come from one sample, sequenced in a study of shared clonotypes between healthy human individuals. Data came from immunoSEQ multiplex PCR; TCRdb stores just in-frame clones and leaves some out. Among hundreds of thousands of clones listed, 79% were seen once. Specimen: PBMCs. The receptors originated from a woman aged 40 to 49 in good health. Some clones in this sample may be carry-over from other donors' samples.

The chain uses TRBV9 and TRBJ2-2, with TRBD2 matching 10 bases. Germline V gene lookup returns CDR1 SGDLS and CDR2 YYNGEE. V dropped 0 bases and J dropped 3; count of bases not matched to a gene: 2. The CDR3 covers 16 residues. CDR3 amino acids: CASSVDLAGDTGELFF. Written as DNA, the CDR3 is TGTGCCAGCAGCGTAGACCTAGCGGGAGACACCGGGGAGCTGTTTTTT.

This sequence joins TRBV10-3 and TRBJ2-3; D is ambiguous. The V end was cut by 3 bases, the J end by 3 bases, with 7 bases between. This CDR3 is built from 13 residues. Germline V gene lookup returns CDR1 ENHRY and CDR2 SYGVKD. CDR3 sequence: CAISDLMTDTQYF. Written as DNA, the CDR3 is TGTGCCATCAGTGACCTTATGACAGATACGCAGTATTTT.

A single count supports this clone. The chain links TRBV7-2 to TRBJ2-5, with 10 bases matching TRBD2. The CDR3 covers 13 residues. Germline V gene sequence: CDR1 SGHTA, CDR2 FQGNSA. V lost 7 bases and J lost 5; bases outside the gene matches: 4. The CDR3 here is CASTPGLAETQYF. The CDR3 region has the DNA TGTGCCAGCACCCCGGGACTAGCGGAGACCCAGTACTTC.

The J gene is TRBJ2-2, the V gene TRBV6-5, with 11 nucleotides matching TRBD2. This CDR3 region has 14 residues. Trimming at V came to 6 bases and at J to 5 bases, leaving 2 bases not matched to a gene. Germline CDR1 MNHEY, CDR2 SVGAGI. DNA for the CDR3: TGTGCCAGCAGACTAGCGGGAGAGACCGGGGAGCTGTTTTTT. Its protein product is CASRLAGETGELFF.

This clone has a handful of counts. The chain combines TRBV30 with TRBJ1-2; D is ambiguous. The V end lost 4 bases, the J end lost 0 bases, and 9 bases lay between the germline ends. CDR1 is GTSNPN, CDR2 SVGIG, per germline (reference sequence). This CDR3 contains 13 residues. The chain's CDR3 is CAWKLPSNYGYTF. In DNA, the CDR3 is TGTGCCTGGAAGTTACCTTCTAACTATGGCTACACCTTC.

The sample holds a few counts of this clone. The V and J genes are TRBV7-9 and TRBJ2-7; TRBD2 matches at 8 bases. V trimming: 3 bases; J trimming: 5 bases; junction bases outside the gene matches: 9. The V gene's germline CDR1 is SEHNR and CDR2 FQNEAQ (reference sequence). The CDR3 is made up of 15 amino acids. The CDR3 DNA follows: TGTGCCAGCAGCTTTCAGACCGGGACTAGGAACGAGCAGTACTTC. Residues: CASSFQTGTRNEQYF.

The chain joins TRBV29-1 to TRBJ2-5; the match to TRBD2 covers 10 bases. Per germline, CDR1 SQVTM and CDR2 ANQGSEA. The V and J ends lost 5 bases and 5 bases, in that order; junction bases with no gene match: 5. This CDR3 comprises 13 residues. CDR3 in DNA: TGCAGCGTTCCTTGGACTAGCGGTGAGACCCAGTACTTC. Its protein product is CSVPWTSGETQYF.

The rearrangement uses TRBV27 and TRBJ1-2, with TRBD1 matching 10 bases. From germline, CDR1 is MNHEY and CDR2 SMNVEV (reference sequence). The CDR3 covers 15 residues. V shed 6 bases, J shed 5 bases, and the junction held 9 bases outside the gene matches. In nucleotides, the CDR3 is TGTGCCAGCAGGGGACAGGGGTTAATGCAGTATGGCTACACCTTC. Translating gives CASRGQGLMQYGYTF.

V usage is TRBV10-3 and J usage is TRBJ2-5; D perhaps matches TRBD2 (7 bases). The germline V and J ends were trimmed by 5 bases and 6 bases, with 22 bases remaining between them. The V gene's germline CDR1 is ENHRY and CDR2 SYGVKD. The CDR3 length is 16 residues. The CDR3 coding sequence is TGTGCCATCAGTCCTCTAGGGGGGCTAGCGGAAAAGACCCAGTACTTC. It yields the protein CAISPLGGLAEKTQYF.

This chain joins TRBV9 and TRBJ2-7; 10 bases match TRBD2. The CDR3 is 16 amino acids. The germline V gene has CDR1 SGDLS and CDR2 YYNGEE. The ends lost 0 bases at V and 7 bases at J; junction bases unmatched: 10. The CDR3 loop is CASSVDIASGSREQYF. CDR3 nucleotide sequence: TGTGCCAGCAGCGTAGATATCGCTAGCGGGAGTAGGGAGCAGTACTTC.

This chain joins TRBV5-1 and TRBJ2-7; 10 bases agree with TRBD2. The germline gives CDR1 SGHRS, CDR2 YFSETQ. J lost 0 bases, V lost 3 bases, and 6 bases had no gene match. The CDR3 runs 16 residues. Written as DNA, the CDR3 is TGCGCCAGCAGCTCGCTGGCTAGCGGGAGCTCCTACGAGCAGTACTTC. Protein: CASSSLASGSSYEQYF.

V usage is TRBV5-6 and J usage is TRBJ1-2; D ambiguous. The CDR3 is made up of 13 amino acids. Germline CDR1 is SGHDT and CDR2 is YYEEEE. Trimming left V 4 bases short and J 2 bases short, with 9 bases between. The CDR3: CASSQDFNYGYTF. The CDR3 DNA follows: TGTGCCAGCAGCCAGGACTTCAACTATGGCTACACCTTC.

Of note for this clone: A read error may explain this, as a much larger clone is one base away. The chain carries TRBV5-1 and TRBJ1-4, with D maybe TRBD1 (5 bases). The V gene's germline CDR1 is SGHRS and CDR2 YFSETQ. The CDR3 is made up of 15 amino acids. CDR3 region: CASSSSGGVGEKLLF. CDR3 nucleotide sequence: TGCGCCAGCAGCTCCTCTGGGGGGGTCGGTGAAAAACTGCTTTTT.

This chain uses TRBV7-2 with TRBJ1-2; possible D gene TRBD1, 5 bases. V shed 2 bases and J shed 5 bases, with 12 bases lying between them. The CDR3 sequence is 14 residues long. CDR1 is SGHTA, CDR2 FQGNSA, per germline. This chain's CDR3 is CASSLRGRFYGYTF. CDR3 DNA sequence: TGTGCCAGCAGCTTAAGGGGACGTTTTTATGGCTACACCTTC.

In regard to this clone: The likely explanation is a read error, given a far larger clone one base away. Distinct nucleotide sequences in the sample also encode this CDR3. The rearrangement links TRBV6-1 to TRBJ2-7, with a weak D call TRBD1 (5 bases). The V gene lost 3 bases and the J gene lost 6 bases, with 15 bases spanning the gap. Germline V CDR1 and CDR2: MNHNS, SASEGT. This CDR3 comprises 14 residues. The CDR3 is CASSDKGSPSEQYF. CDR3 DNA: TGTGCCAGCAGTGATAAGGGGTCCCCCTCCGAGCAGTACTTC.

V is TRBV5-1 and J is TRBJ1-1, with unresolved D. There are 14 residues in the CDR3. Germline V gene lookup returns CDR1 SGHRS and CDR2 YFSETQ. Trimming pared 6 bases from V and 0 bases from J, leaving 12 bases between. CDR3 sequence (DNA): TGCGCCAGCAATGGCGAGGGAATGAACACTGAAGCTTTCTTT. It specifies CASNGEGMNTEAFF.

The chain couples TRBV27 to TRBJ2-1; no clear D. This CDR3 spans 14 amino acids. Germline assignment: CDR1 MNHEY and CDR2 SMNVEV (reference sequence). Between the trimmed V and J ends, which lost 6 bases and 6 bases, there was a span of 15 bases. DNA for the CDR3: TGTGCCAGCAGACCCCTTGGGGTGGTCAATGAGCAGTTCTTC. The encoded protein is CASRPLGVVNEQFF.

This chain links TRBV30 with TRBJ1-2; 8 nucleotides match TRBD1. The CDR3 has 13 residues. Germline CDR1 GTSNPN, CDR2 SVGIG (reference sequence). The ends lost 5 bases at V and 8 bases at J; junction bases unmatched: 10. In DNA form, the CDR3 reads TGTGCCTGGGGGACATGGGCAGGGGGCGGCTACACCTTC. Protein sequence: CAWGTWAGGGYTF. The whole variable domain, filled in from reference TRBV30 and TRBJ1-2, reads SQTIHQWPATLVQPVGSPLSLECTVEGTSNPNLYWYRQAAGRGLQLLFYSVGIGQISSEVPQNLSASRPQDRQFILSSKKLLLSDSGFYLCAWGTWAGGGYTFGSGTRLTVV.

This chain joins TRBV25-1 and TRBJ2-1; D perhaps matches TRBD2 (5 bases). The ends were cut back, 0 bases at V and 4 bases at J, with 10 bases in the middle. Germline V gene lookup returns CDR1 MGHDK and CDR2 SYGVNS. The CDR3 consists of 15 residues. CDR3 sequence: CASSEYVEGYNEQFF. DNA of the CDR3: TGTGCCAGCAGTGAATACGTTGAGGGTTACAATGAGCAGTTCTTC.

The V gene is TRBV7-2, the J gene TRBJ2-3; no clear D. This CDR3 contains 14 residues. Deletions cut 0 bases from V and 3 bases from J, with 7 bases between. Germline CDR1 reads SGHTA; CDR2 reads FQGNSA. CDR3 loop: CASSLARLTDTQYF. CDR3 in DNA: TGTGCCAGCAGCTTAGCCCGACTGACAGATACGCAGTATTTT.

The chain uses TRBV19 and TRBJ1-2, with 7 positions matching TRBD1. V was clipped by 5 bases and J by 5 bases; unmatched bases: 8. CDR1 and CDR2 from the germline V gene are LNHDA and SQIVND (reference sequence). The CDR3 spans 14 residues. The CDR3 loop is CASSAGTVVYGYTF. DNA of the CDR3: TGTGCCAGTAGTGCTGGGACAGTTGTGTATGGCTACACCTTC. Combining the CDR3 with reference TRBV19 and TRBJ1-2 gives the whole variable domain DGGITQSPKYLFRKEGQNVTLSCEQNLNHDAMYWYRQDPGQGLRLIYYSQIVNDFQKGDIAEGYSVSREKKESFPLTVTSAQKNPTAFYLCASSAGTVVYGYTFGSGTRLTVV.

This chain uses TRBV4-1 with TRBJ2-1; 13 bases agree with TRBD2. The CDR3 extends over 16 amino acids. V lost 0 bases and J lost 8; bases outside the gene matches: 4. The germline CDR1 and CDR2 sequences are MGHRA and YSYEKL. The CDR3 DNA sequence: TGCGCCAGCAGCCAAGAAGGGACTAGCGGGACCTATGAGCAGTTCTTC. Residues: CASSQEGTSGTYEQFF.

This clone appeared a few times. This chain connects TRBV29-1 to TRBJ2-5; 8 nucleotides match TRBD1. The CDR3 is made up of 15 amino acids. In germline, CDR1 is SQVTM, CDR2 ANQGSEA. V shed 4 bases, J shed 5 bases, and the junction held 12 bases outside the gene matches. The CDR3 sequence is CSVGQTGDKIETQYF. The CDR3, as DNA: TGCAGCGTTGGCCAGACAGGGGATAAGATCGAGACCCAGTACTTC.

This clone was recorded at least ten times. J is TRBJ1-6 and V is TRBV7-2; D is ambiguous. This CDR3 region has 13 residues. With 1 base removed from V and 10 bases from J, the gap between germline ends came to 8 bases. Germline V gene sequence: CDR1 SGHTA, CDR2 FQGNSA. The DNA of the CDR3 is TGTGCCAGCAGCTTAGGAGGCAGCTCACCCCTCCACTTT. Its translation: CASSLGGSSPLHF.

Concerning this clone: This same CDR3 is encoded by further DNA sequences in the sample. The V call is TRBV19, the J call TRBJ2-5; a possible D gene is TRBD2 (5 bases). Germline V gene sequence: CDR1 LNHDA, CDR2 SQIVND (reference sequence). The CDR3 runs to 14 residues. The V end lost 3 bases, the J end lost 5 bases, and 13 bases lay between the germline ends. CDR3 nucleotides: TGTGCCAGTAGTATCGGCGGAAGAGGGGAGACCCAGTACTTC. Protein sequence: CASSIGGRGETQYF.

The chain has TRBV5-6 and TRBJ1-2; D ambiguous. Trimming removed 2 bases at V and 10 bases at J, with 12 bases between. Looked up from germline, CDR1 is SGHDT and CDR2 is YYEEEE. The CDR3 has 12 amino acids. The CDR3 is CASSFGFGDYTF. For the CDR3, the DNA is TGTGCCAGCAGCTTTGGATTCGGGGACTACACCTTC. Supplemented by reference TRBV5-6 and TRBJ1-2, the full variable domain reads DAGVTQSPTHLIKTRGQQVTLRCSPKSGHDTVSWYQQALGQGPQFIFQYYEEEERQRGNFPDRFSGHQFPNYSSELNVNALLLGDSALYLCASSFGFGDYTFGSGTRLTVV.

This chain uses TRBV27 with TRBJ2-5; TRBD1 matches at 9 bases. V gave up 5 bases and J gave up 6 bases; unmatched junction bases: 7. The germline gives CDR1 MNHEY, CDR2 SMNVEV (reference sequence). The CDR3 runs 14 residues. CDR3 nucleotides: TGTGCCAGCAGTACAGGACAGGGGAGGAAGACCCAGTACTTC. Translating it yields CASSTGQGRKTQYF.